The 10 T cell receptor beta chains presented below share a single source sample, sequenced in a study of circulating and synovial CD4+ cells in juvenile arthritis. This table comes from immunoSEQ multiplex PCR, and its TCRdb copy is limited to in-frame clones, with some not included. Of 34,000 or so clones in the sample, just under 95% were seen once. Sample: CD4+ T cells from blood. These TCRs come from a human donor with juvenile idiopathic arthritis.

J is TRBJ1-1 and V is TRBV11-3; possible D gene TRBD1, 5 bases. This CDR3 has 12 amino acids. Germline V lookup: CDR1 SGHNT, CDR2 YENEEA. Deletions cut 5 bases from V and 7 bases from J, with 11 bases between. In DNA form, the CDR3 reads TGTGCCAGCAGCCGCGGGGGGGGTGAAGCTTTCTTT. It is translated as CASSRGGGEAFF.

The table lists this clone with a count of one. This chain connects TRBV4-2 to TRBJ2-7; tentatively, D is TRBD2 (7 bases). Trimming took 4 bases from V and 5 from J, leaving 15 bases between them. The CDR3 runs to 14 residues. Germline V gene data show CDR1 as LGHNA and CDR2 as YNFKEQ. As DNA, the CDR3 is TGTGCCAGCAGCCCACAGGGAGGGGGGGACGAGCAGTACTTC. Amino acid sequence: CASSPQGGGDEQYF.

The rearrangement links TRBV29-1 to TRBJ2-7; 12 nucleotides line up with TRBD2. V dropped 4 bases and J dropped 0; count of bases not matched to a gene: 4. The CDR3 has 15 residues. Germline lookup yields CDR1 SQVTM and CDR2 ANQGSEA. The chain's CDR3 is CSVAGLAGPSYEQYF. CDR3 DNA: TGCAGCGTTGCCGGACTAGCGGGGCCCTCCTACGAGCAGTACTTC.

The chain uses TRBV2 and TRBJ2-4, with 12 positions matching TRBD2. The CDR3 is 14 amino acids. The germline CDR1 and CDR2 sequences are SNHLY and FYNNEI. The V gene end was trimmed by 4 bases and the J gene end by 10 bases; junction bases not matched to a gene: 5. The CDR3 DNA reads as TGTGCCAGCAGTGTGGGACTAGCGGGTGAAATTCAGTACTTC. Residues: CASSVGLAGEIQYF.

V is TRBV29-1 and J is TRBJ1-4, with a weak D call TRBD1 (5 bases). CDR3 length equals 13 residues. Germline V gene lookup returns CDR1 SQVTM and CDR2 ANQGSEA. Trimming stripped 7 bases from V and 3 bases from J, with 12 bases between. Here the CDR3 reads CSADGDSNEKLFF. In DNA, the CDR3 is TGCAGCGCCGACGGGGACTCTAATGAAAAACTGTTTTTT.

J is TRBJ1-2 and V is TRBV4-3; TRBD1 matches 9 bases. Trimming took 3 bases from V and 2 from J; bases not matched to a gene: 4. CDR3 length equals 15 residues. Per the germline V gene, CDR1 is LGHNA and CDR2 is YSLEER. DNA for the CDR3: TGCGCCAGCAGCCAGAATGGACAGGGGAACTATGGCTACACCTTC. It is translated as CASSQNGQGNYGYTF.

The chain joins TRBV7-2 to TRBJ2-3; 7 positions match TRBD2. This CDR3 has 17 residues. The V gene's germline CDR1 is SGHTA and CDR2 FQGNSA. Unmatched junction bases numbered 13, after V lost 4 bases and J lost 3 bases. CDR3 residues: CASSSRVASGGTDTQYF. CDR3 in DNA: TGTGCCAGCAGCTCAAGGGTCGCTAGCGGCGGGACAGATACGCAGTATTTT. The whole variable domain, filled in from reference TRBV7-2 and TRBJ2-3, reads GAGVSQSPSNKVTEKGKDVELRCDPISGHTALYWYRQSLGQGLEFLIYFQGNSAPDKSGLPSDRFSAERTGGSVSTLTIQRTQQEDSAVYLCASSSRVASGGTDTQYFGPGTRLTVL.

The sample holds one count of this clone. The chain couples TRBV19 to TRBJ1-4; D remains unclear. The CDR3 is 14 amino acids. CDR1 and CDR2 from the germline V gene are LNHDA and SQIVND (reference sequence). Between the trimmed V and J ends, which lost 9 bases and 3 bases, there was a span of 14 bases. CDR3 amino acids: CASRDRPPNEKLFF. The CDR3 nucleotides are TGTGCCAGCCGGGATCGGCCTCCTAATGAAAAACTGTTTTTT. Full variable domain (remainder filled in from reference TRBV19 and TRBJ1-4): DGGITQSPKYLFRKEGQNVTLSCEQNLNHDAMYWYRQDPGQGLRLIYYSQIVNDFQKGDIAEGYSVSREKKESFPLTVTSAQKNPTAFYLCASRDRPPNEKLFFGSGTQLSVL.

The gene calls are TRBV28 and TRBJ2-3, with 9 positions matching TRBD1. Germline lookup yields CDR1 MDHEN and CDR2 SYDVKM. The CDR3 extends over 15 amino acids. With 7 bases clipped from V and 3 bases from J, the junction kept 8 bases outside the gene matches. Here the CDR3 DNA reads TGTGCCAGCAATAACGGACAGGGGAGAACAGATACGCAGTATTTT. This translates into CASNNGQGRTDTQYF.

The CDR3 here is CASSPPGPGEQFF. The CDR3 coding sequence is TGTGCCAGCTCACCACCGGGGCCCGGGGAGCAGTTCTTC. The chain combines TRBV18 with TRBJ2-1; perhaps TRBD1 as D (5 bases). With 0 bases removed from V and 10 bases from J, the gap between germline ends came to 10 bases. Germline loops: CDR1 KGHSH, CDR2 LQKENI. This CDR3 comprises 13 residues.